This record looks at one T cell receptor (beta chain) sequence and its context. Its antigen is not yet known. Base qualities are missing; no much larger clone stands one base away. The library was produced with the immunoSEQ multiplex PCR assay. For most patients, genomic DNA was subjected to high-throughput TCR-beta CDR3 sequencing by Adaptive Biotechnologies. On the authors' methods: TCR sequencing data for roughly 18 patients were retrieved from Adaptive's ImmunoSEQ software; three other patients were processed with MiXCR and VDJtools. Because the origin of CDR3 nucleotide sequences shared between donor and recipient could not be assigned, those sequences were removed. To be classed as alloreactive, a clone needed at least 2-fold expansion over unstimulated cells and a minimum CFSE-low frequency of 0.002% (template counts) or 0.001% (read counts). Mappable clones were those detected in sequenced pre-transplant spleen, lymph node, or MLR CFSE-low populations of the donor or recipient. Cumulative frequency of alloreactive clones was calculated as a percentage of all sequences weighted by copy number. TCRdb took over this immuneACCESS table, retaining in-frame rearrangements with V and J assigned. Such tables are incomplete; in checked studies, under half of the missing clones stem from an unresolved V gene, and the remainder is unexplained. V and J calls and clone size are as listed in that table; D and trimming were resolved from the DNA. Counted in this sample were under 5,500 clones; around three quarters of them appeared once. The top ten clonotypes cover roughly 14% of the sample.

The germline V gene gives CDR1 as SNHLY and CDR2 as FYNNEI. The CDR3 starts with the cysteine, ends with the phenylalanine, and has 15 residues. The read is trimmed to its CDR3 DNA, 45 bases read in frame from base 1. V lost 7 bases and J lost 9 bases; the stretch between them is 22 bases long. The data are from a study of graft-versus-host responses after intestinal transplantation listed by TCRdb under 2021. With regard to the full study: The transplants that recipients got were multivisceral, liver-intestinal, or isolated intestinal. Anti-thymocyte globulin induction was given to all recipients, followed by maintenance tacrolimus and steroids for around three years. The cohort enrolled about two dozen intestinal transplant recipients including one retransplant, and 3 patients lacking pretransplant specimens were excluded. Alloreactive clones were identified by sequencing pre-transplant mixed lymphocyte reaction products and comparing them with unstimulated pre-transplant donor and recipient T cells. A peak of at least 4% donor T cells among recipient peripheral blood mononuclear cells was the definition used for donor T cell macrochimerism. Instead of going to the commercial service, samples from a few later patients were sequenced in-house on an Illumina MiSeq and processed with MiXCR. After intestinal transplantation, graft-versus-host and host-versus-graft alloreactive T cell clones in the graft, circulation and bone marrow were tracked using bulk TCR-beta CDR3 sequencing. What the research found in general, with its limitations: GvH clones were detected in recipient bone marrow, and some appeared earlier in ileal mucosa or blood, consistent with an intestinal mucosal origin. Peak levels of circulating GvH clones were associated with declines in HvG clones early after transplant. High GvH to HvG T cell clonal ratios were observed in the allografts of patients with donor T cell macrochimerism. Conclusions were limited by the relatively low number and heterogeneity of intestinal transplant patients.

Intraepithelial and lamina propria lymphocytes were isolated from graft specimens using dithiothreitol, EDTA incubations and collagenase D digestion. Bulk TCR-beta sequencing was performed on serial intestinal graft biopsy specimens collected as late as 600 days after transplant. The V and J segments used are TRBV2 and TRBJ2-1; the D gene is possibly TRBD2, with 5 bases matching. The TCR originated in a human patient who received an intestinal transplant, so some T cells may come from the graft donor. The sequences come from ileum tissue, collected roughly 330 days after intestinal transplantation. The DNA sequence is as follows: TGTGCCAGCAATCGGGGAACTACTGGCTATAGTGAGCAGTTCTTC. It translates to CASNRGTTGYSEQFF.